Sequencing of this TCR beta chain was carried out in a study of T cell repertoires in cytomegalovirus infection. On the study more broadly: Recently identified HLA-C-restricted CMV epitopes were among the peptides used. CMV infection plus the matching HLA type was flagged by public TCR beta signatures.

Germline V gene sequence: CDR1 MNHEY, CDR2 SVGEGT. J was trimmed by 2 bases and V by 2 bases; bases with no gene match: 9. This CDR3 has 17 residues. MiXCR, applied by TCRdb to the reads, yields one record per CDR3 protein. The sample has roughly 990,000 distinct CDR3 sequences; 25% to 40% are singletons. Findings and caveats of the study: Adding up the frequency of public TCR beta families identified people who carried CMV plus the relevant HLA. It was HLA-C-restricted CMV-specific TCR beta clonotypes that dominated the response ex vivo.

This clonotype was recorded a few times. Its specificity is unknown. V and J are TRBV6-2 or TRBV6-3 and TRBJ2-3; 8 nucleotides line up with TRBD1. The receptor was derived from a human donor in good health (CMV status not recorded). Some clones in this sample may be carry-over from other donors' samples. The sequencing here drew on cultured CD8+ T cells from PBMCs, taken from culture after CMV antigen stimulation. The CDR3 DNA reads TGTGCCAGCAGTTACCTGAGGACAGGGTGGGCCACAGATACGCAGTATTTT. Its translation: CASSYLRTGWATDTQYF.